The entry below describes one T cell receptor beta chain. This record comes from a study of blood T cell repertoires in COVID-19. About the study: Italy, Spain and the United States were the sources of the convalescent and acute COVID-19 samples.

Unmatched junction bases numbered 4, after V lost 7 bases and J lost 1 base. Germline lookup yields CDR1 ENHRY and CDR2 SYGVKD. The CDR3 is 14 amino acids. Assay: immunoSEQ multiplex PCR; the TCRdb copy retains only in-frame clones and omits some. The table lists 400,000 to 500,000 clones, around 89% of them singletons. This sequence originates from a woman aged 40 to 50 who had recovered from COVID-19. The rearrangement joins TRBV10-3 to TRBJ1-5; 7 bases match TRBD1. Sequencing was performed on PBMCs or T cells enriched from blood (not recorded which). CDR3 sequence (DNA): TGTGCCATCAACGAACAGGGGAGCAATCAGCCCCAGCATTTT. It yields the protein CAINEQGSNQPQHF.